This section outlines one T cell receptor beta chain sequence together with its context. Trimming removed 3 bases at V and 5 bases at J, with 5 bases between. The CDR3 is 12 amino acids. From germline, CDR1 is MDHEN and CDR2 SYDVKM. The table came from immunoSEQ multiplex PCR; TCRdb's copy has only in-frame clones and leaves some out. The table lists some 270,000 clones, roughly 85% of them singletons, with 8% to 13% in the top ten. These data are taken from a study of blood T cell repertoires in COVID-19. The wider study: PBMCs, B-cell-depleted T cells, or T cells were the source of the cDNA or gDNA that made up the material.

Material for sequencing was peripheral blood. This sequence was found in a woman aged 70-85 years with acute or convalescent COVID-19. This chain uses TRBV28 with TRBJ1-5; D gene ambiguous. The CDR3 is CASSLSYQPQHF. The CDR3 DNA reads as TGTGCCAGCAGTTTGTCTTATCAGCCCCAGCATTTT.